This T cell receptor (beta chain) was captured by sequencing in a study of human thymus T cells (TCRdb year 2020). Regarding the study in general: The study used under 10 infant thymus samples plus four related peripheral blood samples to characterize TCR alpha and beta repertoires. The cohort included about 6 male and a couple of female infants, with donor ages spanning 7 to 244 days. Results and caveats for the whole study, not just this receptor: Highly overlapping thymic TCR repertoires among unrelated individuals were reported in the related research. On average, thymus samples gave 750,000 to 1,000,000 unique TCRB clonotypes, whereas blood samples gave about 84,000. Usage of V and J gene segments appeared to be biased in both the thymic and the peripheral blood repertoires.

Thymus tissue was obtained as surgical resects removed during corrective cardiac surgery. Immunologically healthy infants undergoing open corrective cardiac surgery for congenital heart defects in Finland were used as donors. After being mechanically released from the tissue, thymocytes were kept at -70 degrees C in pellets of roughly 10-33 million cells. A QIAsymphony instrument was used to extract genomic DNA from frozen cell pellets. About this clone: There is no known antigen for this receptor. It has no much larger one-base neighbor in the sample; base qualities were not kept.

The immunoSEQ multiplex PCR assay was used to amplify the TCRB and TCRAD loci from a standardized amount of quality-controlled genomic DNA. The amplicons covered the V(D)J region and were long enough to include the CDR3 and to identify the V and J genes. Amplicon sequencing was performed on an Illumina platform through the commercial immunoSEQ service. Per the authors' processing: Corrections for primer bias and sequencing errors followed previously described methods, while TCRAD and TCRB definitions were based on the IMGT database. The repertoires were analysed using immunoSEQ Analyzer 3.0 and VDJTools for basic statistics, V/J segment usage, diversity estimates, rarefaction and pairwise overlap. Chao1, ChaoE, Efron-Thisted, Shannon and inverse Simpson indices were used to estimate diversity, which was also estimated on datasets down-sampled to the smallest sample. Repertoire overlap used strict matching of CDR3 nucleotide sequence, V gene and J gene, with Jaccard-based multidimensional scaling clustering. TCRdb provides this immuneACCESS table in a form limited to in-frame rearrangements. Some clones are lacking; in checked studies, under half of them reflect an unresolved V gene, and why the rest are absent is not known. The DNA was the basis for D and trimming; V, J and clone size are from that table. This sample gives 78,000 or so clones in total; approximately 97% of them show up just once. In total, the top ten clones hold under 0.035% of the sample.

From the cysteine up to the phenylalanine, the CDR3 has a length of 14 residues. Only the CDR3 DNA stays, 42 bases, in frame from base 1. The germline V gene specifies SGHRS as CDR1 and YFSETQ as CDR2. The receptor was isolated from a boy younger than two with a congenital heart defect but otherwise immunologically healthy. The sample comprised thymus tissue. The chain is made from TRBV5-1 and TRBJ2-5, and perhaps TRBD2 as D gene, on 5 matching bases. The assigned J gene may be wrong: the sequence end matches TRBJ2-7 better. The nucleotide sequence reads as follows: TGCGCCAGCAGCGGCGATTACGGGATTTACGAGCAGTACTTC. Its protein reads: CASSGDYGIYEQYF.